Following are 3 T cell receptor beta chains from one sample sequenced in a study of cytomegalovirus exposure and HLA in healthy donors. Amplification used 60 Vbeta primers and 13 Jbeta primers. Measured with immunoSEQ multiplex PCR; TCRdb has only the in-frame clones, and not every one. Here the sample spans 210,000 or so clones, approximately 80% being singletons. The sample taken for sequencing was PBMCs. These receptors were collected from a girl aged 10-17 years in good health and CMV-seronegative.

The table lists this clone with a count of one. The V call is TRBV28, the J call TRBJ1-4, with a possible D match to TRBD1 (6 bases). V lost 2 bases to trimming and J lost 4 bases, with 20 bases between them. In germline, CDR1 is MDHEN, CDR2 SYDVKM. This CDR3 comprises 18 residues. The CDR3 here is CASSLRLSRDKDNEKLFF. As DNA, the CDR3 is TGTGCCAGCAGTTTACGGCTGTCTCGGGACAAGGATAATGAAAAACTGTTTTTT. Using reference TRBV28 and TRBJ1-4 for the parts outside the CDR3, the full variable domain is DVKVTQSSRYLVKRTGEKVFLECVQDMDHENMFWYRQDPGLGLRLIYFSYDVKMKEKGDIPEGYSVSREKKERFSLILESASTNQTSMYLCASSLRLSRDKDNEKLFFGSGTQLSVL.

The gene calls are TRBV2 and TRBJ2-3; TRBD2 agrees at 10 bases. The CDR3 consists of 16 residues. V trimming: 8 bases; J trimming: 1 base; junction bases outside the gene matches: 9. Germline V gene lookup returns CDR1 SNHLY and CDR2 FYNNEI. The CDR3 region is CASGLEREGGTDTQYF. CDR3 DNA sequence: TGTGCCAGCGGCCTTGAGCGGGAGGGAGGCACAGATACGCAGTATTTT.

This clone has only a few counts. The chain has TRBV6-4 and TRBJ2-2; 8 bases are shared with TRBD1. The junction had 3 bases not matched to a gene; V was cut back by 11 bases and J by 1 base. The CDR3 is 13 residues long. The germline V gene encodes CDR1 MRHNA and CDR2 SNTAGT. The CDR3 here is CAVGQGNTGELFF. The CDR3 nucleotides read TGTGCCGTCGGACAGGGGAACACCGGGGAGCTGTTTTTT.